The source of this T cell receptor beta chain is a study of shared clonotypes between healthy human individuals (dated by TCRdb to the early 2020s). In terms of the full investigation: A couple of women and three men aged 18 to 49 years were included in the cohort. Libraries were prepared and TCR repertoires were sequenced by different laboratories using diverse techniques, in order to increase sequencing depth and limit assay-specific biases. For each donor, CD4 naive and CD4 memory were each run on three plates, CD8 naive on two plates, and CD8 memory on one plate. Blood TCR repertoires of a handful of healthy adults were deeply sequenced to estimate repertoire size and the extent of clonotype sharing between individuals. Each donor's leukapheresis produced roughly between about 0.8 and 10 billion PBMCs.

Using the deep immunoSEQ assay, TCR CDR3 regions were amplified from genomic DNA by multiplex PCR. Extracted genomic DNA from each cell subset was distributed evenly across all wells of several immunoSEQ 96-well plates, and each plate was treated as a replicate. For sorted subsets, 200 to 250 ng of genomic DNA, equivalent to 25,000 to 30,000 T cell genomes, went into each replicate PCR. Purified libraries were quantified with a Qubit 3.0 fluorometer, sized on a Bioanalyzer 2100, and re-quantified with the KAPA Library Quantification kit. A separate single-read 150-cycle Illumina NextSeq 550 flow cell was used to sequence each immunoSEQ 96-well plate. The source study handled its data this way. The immunoSEQ output contained only junctional sequences without quality scores, so filtering could not match that applied to full-length reads. Sequences were annotated with PyIR, a Python wrapper for IgBLAST v1.9, using IMGT germline references to assign V/J genes and CDR3. Reads with weak V/J assignments (E-value above 1e-6), missing CDR3, stop codons, out-of-frame junctions, or ambiguous translated residues were removed. A V3J clonotype was defined by an identical inferred V gene, J gene, and CDR3 amino acid sequence. The percentage overlap between two repertoires was calculated by dividing the number of shared unique clonotypes by the size of the smaller repertoire. Richness of each repertoire was evaluated using RTK rarefaction, the Chao1 estimator, and Recon v2.1 estimates of unobserved clonotypes. OLGA was used to compute generation probabilities for all TCRbeta clonotypes that the gDNA method yielded from a few donors. TCRdb's version of the immuneACCESS table is confined to in-frame rearrangements and falls short of the full clone set. An unresolved V gene accounts for under half of the shortfall where checked; the remainder is of unknown origin. Clone size and the V and J calls come from that table; the DNA yielded D and trimming. Counted in this sample were over a million clones; 98% of them appeared once. The ten most abundant clones make up approximately 0.44% of the sample.

As concerns this clone: Its antigen target is currently unknown. It has no much larger one-base neighbor in the sample; base qualities were not kept.

Healthy HIV-negative adults with no recently reported acute infections or vaccinations were included as donors. Every donor was a Caucasian adult residing in Nashville, Tennessee, USA. CD4+ T cells were enriched by magnetic negative selection, after which naive cells were positively selected on CD45RA and the negative fraction was taken as the memory subset. Blood was obtained by leukapheresis, after which PBMCs were separated by Ficoll-Histopaque density gradient centrifugation and cryopreserved in liquid nitrogen vapor phase. Analytical flow cytometry was used to check the purity and quantity of each magnetically sorted T cell population. Each sorted fraction had its genomic DNA isolated and then quantified by UV absorbance on a Nanodrop 2000c. Results the study describes overall, beyond this receptor: The small number of donors limited the genetic and exposure-history diversity represented. Rarefaction of sorted-subset datasets indicated incomplete sequencing despite the large sequencing depth. Compared with non-shared clonotypes, clonotypes shared by all four sorted-subset donors had higher generation probabilities. Sampling was restricted to blood, and TCR repertoires in tissues likely differ from the TCR repertoires found in blood. Pairwise subsampling indicated that sequencing depth was expected to affect the degree of clonotype sharing among donors. Naive subsets generally had larger estimated clonotype richness than memory subsets. About 5% of naive CD4, 3.5% of naive CD8, around 2.3% of memory CD4, and approximately 0.4% of memory CD8 clonotypes were shared across several donors.

From a lookup of the germline V gene, CDR1 and CDR2 are SNHLY and FYNNEI. Trimming costs V 3 bases and J 5 bases, and their ends lie 10 bases apart. Inclusive of the bounding cysteine and phenylalanine, the CDR3 is 13 residues long. This entry keeps only the CDR3 DNA: 39 bases, framed from base 1. Here the chain combines TRBV2 and TRBJ2-5; a tentative D call is TRBD2 (5 bases match). Input material: naive CD4+ T cells sorted from blood. The cell subset or site label, read with the paper, signifies: CD45RA+ positively selected. The sequence derives from a man under 40 in good health. In nucleotide form, the sequence is TGTGCCAGCAGTGATAACACGGGGGAGACCCAGTACTTC. This codes for CASSDNTGETQYF.